The rows below give T cell receptor beta chains drawn from one sample of a study of vaccination and CD4 T cells after COVID-19. Their antigen targets remain unknown. One entry per CDR3 protein, called by TCRdb with MiXCR from the PCR reads. The profile shows some 21,000 distinct CDR3 sequences, approximately 42% of them singletons. The starting material was CD4+ T cells from blood, cultured in vitro, obtained about 7 months after SARS-CoV-2 vaccination. These receptors were obtained from a human donor who had recovered from COVID-19. The CDR3 runs from the conserved cysteine through the conserved F or W. D genes are given only for firm matches. Some rows have no size entry. The others give once, few or many, or a class for an expanded clone.

d_call	v_call	clone_size	j_call	cdr3_nt	cdr3_aa
NA	TRBV6-1	NA	TRBJ1-2	TGTGCCAGCAGCCCAGCGGGGGCTCACTATGGCTACACCTTC	CASSPAGAHYGYTF
NA	TRBV29-1	NA	TRBJ2-5	TGCAGCGTTGACCAGCAAGAGACCCAGTACTTC	CSVDQQETQYF
TRBD2	TRBV18	NA	TRBJ2-7	TGTGCCAGCTCACCGAATCCCAGCGGGGCCTACGAGCAGTACTTC	CASSPNPSGAYEQYF
NA	TRBV28	NA	TRBJ2-7	TGTGCCAGCAGTTTATTCTACGAGCAGTACTTC	CASSLFYEQYF
NA	TRBV6-1	NA	TRBJ2-7	TGTGCCAGCACCCCCCCGCAGGGGGGGATCTACGAGCAGTACTTC	CASTPPQGGIYEQYF
NA	TRBV5-8	NA	TRBJ1-6	TGTGCCAGCAGCTTGCAGCGGGGTCCAAATTCACCCCTCCACTTT	CASSLQRGPNSPLHF
TRBD2	TRBV24-1	few	TRBJ2-1	TGTGCCACCAGTGAGTCTATAGCGGGAGGGCCCAATGAGCAGTTCTTC	CATSESIAGGPNEQFF
TRBD2	TRBV6-5	NA	TRBJ2-1	TGTGCCAGCAGTTACCGGGCTAGCGGGGTCCTCTACAATGAGCAGTTCTTC	CASSYRASGVLYNEQFF
NA	TRBV6-2/TRBV6-3	NA	TRBJ1-2	TGTGCCAGCAGCCCTAGGGGTGCCTATGGCTACACCTTC	CASSPRGAYGYTF
TRBD1	TRBV20-1	few	TRBJ1-6	TGCAGTGCTAGACAAGCCCTCGGGACAGGGCTTTATGGTGGTTCACCCCTCCACTTT	CSARQALGTGLYGGSPLHF
TRBD2	TRBV4-2	once	TRBJ2-4	TGTGCCAGCAGCCAAGAAAGCCCTAGCGGGAGCCGTTACGCGTACTTC	CASSQESPSGSRYAYF
TRBD1	TRBV15	few	TRBJ2-5	TGTGCCACCAGCAGGGTGACAGGGTTCCAAGAGACCCAGTACTTC	CATSRVTGFQETQYF
TRBD2	TRBV6-4	once	TRBJ2-5	TGTGCCAGCAGTGCCGGGACTAGCGGCCAGGAGACCCAGTACTTC	CASSAGTSGQETQYF
NA	TRBV28	NA	TRBJ1-1	TGTGCCAGCAGCCCGGGAGGTAACCCCGCGCGGACTGAAGCTTTCTTT	CASSPGGNPARTEAFF
NA	TRBV28	NA	TRBJ2-6	TGTGCCAGCGGAAATGCCCTATCCTCTGGGGCCAACGTCCTGACTTTC	CASGNALSSGANVLTF
NA	TRBV6-1	NA	TRBJ2-3	TGTGCCAGCAGCGACGGCACAGATACGCAGTATTTT	CASSDGTDTQYF
NA	TRBV7-3	few	TRBJ2-2	TGTGCCAGCAGCTCTCAGGGGTTCGGGGAGCTGTTTTTT	CASSSQGFGELFF
NA	TRBV20-1	NA	TRBJ1-6	TGCAGTGCCGAGGGGAGGGGTTATTCACCCCTCCACTTT	CSAEGRGYSPLHF
NA	TRBV20-1	NA	TRBJ2-7	TGCAGTGCTAGAGATGGCGGACGCGGGGAGCAGTACTTC	CSARDGGRGEQYF
TRBD1	TRBV20-1	few	TRBJ1-5	TGCAGTGCCACTGGGACAGCCGATAGCAATCAGCCCCAGCATTTT	CSATGTADSNQPQHF
TRBD2	TRBV11-3	NA	TRBJ2-1	TGTGCCAGCAGCTTAGATAGCGGGAGCTATGAGCAGTTCTTC	CASSLDSGSYEQFF
NA	TRBV24-1	NA	TRBJ2-3	TGTGCCACCGAGGGTAGCACAGATACGCAGTATTTT	CATEGSTDTQYF
NA	TRBV19	NA	TRBJ2-7	TGTGCCAGTAGTAACTCCCTGAGCGAGCAGTACTTC	CASSNSLSEQYF
NA	TRBV20-1	NA	TRBJ2-7	TGCAGTGCTAGTAGCTTAGCCGGCGAGCAGTACTTC	CSASSLAGEQYF
TRBD1	TRBV6-2/TRBV6-3	NA	TRBJ2-5	TGTGCCAGCAGGGGACAGGGGAAGATCCAAGAGACCCAGTACTTC	CASRGQGKIQETQYF
NA	TRBV7-8	NA	TRBJ2-3	TGTGCCAGCAGCCCCCCCAAAGCAGATACGCAGTATTTT	CASSPPKADTQYF